This T cell receptor (beta chain) stems from a study of blood T cell repertoires in COVID-19. Study background: Acute-phase and convalescent COVID-19 samples originated in the United States, Italy and Spain.

Self-reported history from a screening survey and questionnaire set each donor's cohort. Donors in Cohort 3 counted as recovered after two negative PCRs, clearance, or symptom resolution. In the original analysis: Reference gene primer amplification gave nucleated cell count estimates. Libraries were prepared by immunoSEQ multiplex PCR; TCRdb keeps only in-frame clonotypes and omits some of them. The V and J calls and clone size were taken over from that table, and D and trimming were inferred from the DNA. The data show some 350,000 clones, approximately 89% seen once. Trimming shortened V by 4 bases and J by 3 bases, and 7 bases separated the two germline ends. Germline CDR1 LGHDT, CDR2 YNNKEL (reference sequence). This CDR3 is 13 amino acids long.

The clonotype comes from a woman in her thirties who had recovered from COVID-19. The V call is TRBV3-1 (or the pseudogene TRBV3-2), the J call TRBJ1-5; D ambiguous. Sequencing was carried out using PBMCs or T cells enriched from blood (not recorded which). This CDR3 reads CASSLQTNQPQHF. The CDR3 DNA is TGTGCCAGCAGCCTACAGACCAATCAGCCCCAGCATTTT.